This T cell receptor (beta chain) was identified during a study of blood T cell repertoires in COVID-19. Whole-study context: Acute and convalescent COVID-19 samples came from the United States, Italy and Spain. Nucleic acid was either cDNA or gDNA, and it came from T cells, B-cell-depleted T cells, or PBMCs.

The authors' processing: Reference gene primer amplification in the assay estimated nucleated cell counts. Assay used: immunoSEQ multiplex PCR; TCRdb lists only in-frame clones, some missing. The V and J calls and clone size come from that table; D and trimming were worked out from the DNA. The sample lists under 300,000 clones; around four fifths were seen once. This TCR was recovered from a woman between 40 and 55 years old with active or convalescent COVID-19. The sample consisted of peripheral blood.

Written as DNA, the CDR3 is TGTGCCACCCAGACCAGGGGCCGCACAGATACGCAGTATTTT. Amino acid sequence: CATQTRGRTDTQYF. This rearrangement joins TRBV27 to TRBJ2-3; maybe TRBD1 (6 bases). Germline CDR1 MNHEY, CDR2 SMNVEV (reference sequence). This CDR3 contains 14 residues. Trimming pared 10 bases from V and 1 base from J, leaving 15 bases between.